The 9 T cell receptor beta chains below come from one sample, sequenced in a study of Ad26.COV2.S vaccination and SARS-CoV-2 variants. The treatment is: roughly 18 received Ad26.COV2.S at low or high dose, single or two shots; 5 received placebo; per-sample allocation not given. All samples were drawn on day 63, counting from the first vaccine or placebo injection. The protocol was immunoSEQ multiplex PCR, while the TCRdb copy is restricted to in-frame clones and leaves out a portion. The data contain 350,000 to 600,000 clones, roughly nine tenths of them singletons. The starting material was peripheral blood, obtained in a trial of Ad26.COV2.S vaccine versus placebo. The receptors shown here come from a person aged 18-60 years who received the Ad26.COV2.S COVID-19 vaccine or a placebo.

The gene calls are TRBV19 and TRBJ2-3; 11 bases fit TRBD2. Germline-derived CDR1 and CDR2 are LNHDA and SQIVND (reference sequence). CDR3 length: 16 amino acids. V was pared by 5 bases and J by 3 bases, with 7 bases of the junction left unmatched. In DNA form, the CDR3 reads TGTGCCAGTAGTTTAATAGCGGGGGGGCAGACAGATACGCAGTATTTT. This translates into CASSLIAGGQTDTQYF.

The count of this clone is one. V gene TRBV6-5 combines with J gene TRBJ1-1, with D hard to call. The germline gives CDR1 MNHEY, CDR2 SVGAGI. The CDR3 has 13 amino acids. Trimming stripped 5 bases from V and 1 base from J, with 8 bases between. The CDR3 DNA sequence: TGTGCCAGCAGTACCGACCCGAACACTGAAGCTTTCTTT. Translated: CASSTDPNTEAFF.

The chain joins TRBV7-2 to TRBJ2-1; 7 nucleotides line up with TRBD1. Trimming at V came to 2 bases and at J to 3 bases, leaving 1 base not matched to a gene. In germline, CDR1 is SGHTA, CDR2 FQGNSA. The CDR3 sequence is 14 residues long. The CDR3 coding sequence is TGTGCCAGCAGCTTAAGACAGGGCTACAATGAGCAGTTCTTC. Its protein is CASSLRQGYNEQFF.

The CDR3 bases are TGTGCCAGTTCGCGGGGATCTAGCACAGATACGCAGTATTTT. Translation: CASSRGSSTDTQYF. The V gene is TRBV2, the J gene TRBJ2-3, with D maybe TRBD2 (6 bases). The CDR3 is made up of 14 amino acids. Germline loops: CDR1 SNHLY, CDR2 FYNNEI. V dropped 9 bases and J dropped 0 bases, with 13 bases sitting between them.

The sample holds one count of this clone. This chain uses TRBV7-2 with TRBJ1-1, with TRBD1 identical over 8 bases. Germline loops: CDR1 SGHTA, CDR2 FQGNSA. Germline trimming cut 10 bases from V and 6 bases from J; bases unmatched to any gene: 10. The CDR3 consists of 13 residues. The CDR3 sequence: CATGQGLGSEAFF. CDR3 bases: TGTGCCACCGGACAGGGTTTAGGCTCTGAAGCTTTCTTT.

The V and J genes are TRBV6-6 and TRBJ2-7; 7 bases map to TRBD1. Germline assignment: CDR1 MNHNY and CDR2 SVGAGI (reference sequence). The CDR3 length is 13 residues. The V segment lost 7 bases and the J segment 5 bases; nucleotides outside the gene matches: 8. The CDR3 sequence: CASTGQSGHEQYF. In DNA, the CDR3 is TGTGCCAGCACGGGACAGTCGGGCCACGAGCAGTACTTC.

The chain employs TRBV30 and TRBJ2-1; D is unresolved. This CDR3 spans 12 amino acids. Per the germline V gene, CDR1 is GTSNPN and CDR2 is SVGIG (reference sequence). Trimming shortened V by 6 bases and J by 3 bases, and 9 bases separated the two germline ends. The CDR3 loop reads CACSWDYNEQFF. DNA for the CDR3: TGTGCCTGTTCCTGGGACTACAATGAGCAGTTCTTC. Together with reference TRBV30 and TRBJ2-1, the CDR3 gives the full variable domain: SQTIHQWPATLVQPVGSPLSLECTVEGTSNPNLYWYRQAAGRGLQLLFYSVGIGQISSEVPQNLSASRPQDRQFILSSKKLLLSDSGFYLCACSWDYNEQFFGPGTRLTVL.

The V call is TRBV28, the J call TRBJ1-2; D is uncertain. This CDR3 is built from 14 residues. Germline V gene lookup returns CDR1 MDHEN and CDR2 SYDVKM. V lost 7 bases and J 4 bases, leaving 16 bases between the germline ends. CDR3 region: CASTSVLEFYGYTF. The CDR3 DNA reads as TGTGCCAGCACGAGCGTGTTGGAGTTCTATGGCTACACCTTC.

The chain uses TRBV12-3 or TRBV12-4 and TRBJ1-2; D might be TRBD1 (5 bases). This CDR3 is 13 amino acids long. V lost 7 bases and J lost 1, with 10 bases in between. The CDR3 nucleotides read TGTGCCAGCAACCGAGGGGATAACTATGGCTACACCTTC. Its translation: CASNRGDNYGYTF.